The clone carrying this T cell receptor beta chain was observed many times. Its antigen is currently unknown. The data belong to a study of T cells in Graves' hyperthyroidism and ophthalmopathy. Overall study findings and caveats: Ophthalmopathy was distinguished from stable hyperthyroidism by 13 V-J signatures.

RNA transcripts yielded amplified TCR beta CDR3 regions. With the HTBI primer set, the TCR CDR3 went through a first round of RT-PCR. Using its own MiXCR run on the multiplex PCR reads, TCRdb lists one record per CDR3 protein. Of approximately 260,000 distinct CDR3 sequences in the sample, 15% were seen once. CDR3 length equals 12 residues. Germline loops: CDR1 DFQATT, CDR2 SNEGSKA (reference sequence). The germline V and J ends were trimmed by 8 bases and 6 bases, with 14 bases remaining between them. The blood sample predates any ophthalmopathy symptoms, coming from first hyperthyroidism diagnosis. Specimen: blood. The sequence derives from a woman aged 45-65 years with Graves' hyperthyroidism that later progressed to Graves' ophthalmopathy. The V gene is TRBV20-1, the J gene TRBJ1-5, with a possible D match to TRBD1 (5 bases). CDR3 region: CSYGTVGQPQHF. CDR3 nucleotides: TGCAGTTATGGGACTGTGGGTCAGCCCCAGCATTTT.